The 5 T cell receptor beta chains given below trace back to one sample, sequenced in a study of cytotoxic CD8 clonotypes in ibrutinib-treated CLL. TCRdb keeps only in-frame clones here, not all; method: immunoSEQ multiplex PCR. Of roughly 23,000 clones listed, roughly 80% are singletons. Here the sequenced sample was PBMCs, taken before ibrutinib treatment. The receptors stem from a human donor with chronic lymphocytic leukemia.

The V and J genes are TRBV6-5 and TRBJ2-3; TRBD1 is a possible D gene (6 bases). CDR1 and CDR2 from the germline V gene are MNHEY and SVGAGI. The CDR3 has 16 residues. The V end was cut by 4 bases, the J end by 2 bases, with 16 bases between. CDR3 DNA: TGTGCCAGCAGTTTCGAAAGGACAGCGTCCACAGATACGCAGTATTTT. Its protein is CASSFERTASTDTQYF.

The chain couples TRBV19 to TRBJ2-3; weak D call: TRBD1 (6 bases). CDR3 length: 13 residues. Looked up from germline, CDR1 is LNHDA and CDR2 is SQIVND (reference sequence). Trimming removed 4 bases from V and 2 bases from J, with 7 bases in between. The CDR3 DNA is TGTGCCAGTAGTAGGGACATCACAGATACGCAGTATTTT. It translates to CASSRDITDTQYF. Filled out from reference TRBV19 and TRBJ2-3, the complete variable domain reads DGGITQSPKYLFRKEGQNVTLSCEQNLNHDAMYWYRQDPGQGLRLIYYSQIVNDFQKGDIAEGYSVSREKKESFPLTVTSAQKNPTAFYLCASSRDITDTQYFGPGTRLTVL.

The V call is TRBV7-9, the J call TRBJ1-4; possible D gene TRBD1, 5 bases. This CDR3 has 16 residues. V was clipped by 7 bases and J by 4 bases, with 19 bases between them. Germline V gene lookup returns CDR1 SEHNR and CDR2 FQNEAQ (reference sequence). The CDR3 sequence is CASTVLKGQYNEKLFF. Here the CDR3 DNA reads TGTGCCAGCACCGTCTTAAAGGGGCAATATAATGAAAAACTGTTTTTT.

This clone was found a few times. This rearrangement joins TRBV14 to TRBJ1-5; TRBD1 agrees at 8 bases. Germline V gene lookup returns CDR1 SGHDN and CDR2 FVKESK. The CDR3 covers 19 residues. V shed 8 bases, J shed 2 bases, and the junction held 20 bases outside the gene matches. The CDR3 loop reads CASFLGQAPTGYGNQPQHF. As DNA, the CDR3 is TGTGCCAGCTTCCTGGGACAGGCACCGACAGGTTACGGCAATCAGCCCCAGCATTTT.

V is TRBV4-1 and J is TRBJ2-7; perhaps TRBD2 as D (5 bases). Trimming left V 4 bases short and J 3 bases short, with 16 bases between. Germline V lookup: CDR1 MGHRA, CDR2 YSYEKL. This CDR3 has 15 amino acids. The CDR3 loop is CASSPPGSFDYEQYF. The DNA of the CDR3 is TGCGCCAGCAGCCCCCCGGGGAGCTTCGACTACGAGCAGTACTTC.